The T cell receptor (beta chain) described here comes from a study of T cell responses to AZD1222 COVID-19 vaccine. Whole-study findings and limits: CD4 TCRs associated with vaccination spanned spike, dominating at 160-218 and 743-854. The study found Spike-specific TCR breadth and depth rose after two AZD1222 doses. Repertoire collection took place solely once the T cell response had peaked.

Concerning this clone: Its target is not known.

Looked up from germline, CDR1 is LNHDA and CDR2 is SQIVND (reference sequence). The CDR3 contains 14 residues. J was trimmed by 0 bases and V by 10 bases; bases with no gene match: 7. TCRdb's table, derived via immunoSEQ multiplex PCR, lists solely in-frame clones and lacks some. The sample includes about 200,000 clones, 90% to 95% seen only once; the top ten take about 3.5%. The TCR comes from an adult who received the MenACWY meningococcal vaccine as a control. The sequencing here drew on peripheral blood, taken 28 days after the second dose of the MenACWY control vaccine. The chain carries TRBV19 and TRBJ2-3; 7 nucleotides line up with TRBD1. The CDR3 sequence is CATSEGASTDTQYF. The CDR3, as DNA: TGTGCCACCTCTGAGGGGGCGAGCACAGATACGCAGTATTTT.